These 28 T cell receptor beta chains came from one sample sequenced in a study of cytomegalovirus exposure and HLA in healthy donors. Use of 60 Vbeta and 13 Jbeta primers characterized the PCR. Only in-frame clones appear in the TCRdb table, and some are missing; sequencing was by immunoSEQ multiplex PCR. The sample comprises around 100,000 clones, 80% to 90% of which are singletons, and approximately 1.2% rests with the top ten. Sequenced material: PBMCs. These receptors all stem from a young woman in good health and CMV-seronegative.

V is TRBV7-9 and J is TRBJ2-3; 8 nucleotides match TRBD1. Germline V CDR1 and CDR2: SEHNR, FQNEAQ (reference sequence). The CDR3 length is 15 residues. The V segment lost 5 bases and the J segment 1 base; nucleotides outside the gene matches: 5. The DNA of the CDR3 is TGTGCCAGCAGCCCGACAGGGGTGGGCACAGATACGCAGTATTTT. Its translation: CASSPTGVGTDTQYF.

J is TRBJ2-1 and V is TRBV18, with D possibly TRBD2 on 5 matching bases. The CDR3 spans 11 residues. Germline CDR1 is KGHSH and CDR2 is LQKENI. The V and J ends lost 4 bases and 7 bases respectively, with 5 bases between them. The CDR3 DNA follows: TGTGCCAGCTCACTAGCGAATGAGCAGTTCTTC. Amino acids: CASSLANEQFF.

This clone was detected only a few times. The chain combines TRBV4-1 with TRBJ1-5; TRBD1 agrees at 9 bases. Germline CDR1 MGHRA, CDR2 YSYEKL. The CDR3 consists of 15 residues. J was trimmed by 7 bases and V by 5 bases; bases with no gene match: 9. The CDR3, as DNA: TGCGCCAGCAGCGGGGGACAGGGCGGCTTACAGCCCCAGCATTTT. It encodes CASSGGQGGLQPQHF.

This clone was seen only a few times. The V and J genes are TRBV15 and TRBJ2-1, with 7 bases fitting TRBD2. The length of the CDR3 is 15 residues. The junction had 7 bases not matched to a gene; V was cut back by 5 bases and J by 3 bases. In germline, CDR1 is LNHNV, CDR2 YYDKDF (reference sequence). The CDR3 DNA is TGTGCCACCAGCTACTCCCGGGGGGACTACAATGAGCAGTTCTTC. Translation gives CATSYSRGDYNEQFF.

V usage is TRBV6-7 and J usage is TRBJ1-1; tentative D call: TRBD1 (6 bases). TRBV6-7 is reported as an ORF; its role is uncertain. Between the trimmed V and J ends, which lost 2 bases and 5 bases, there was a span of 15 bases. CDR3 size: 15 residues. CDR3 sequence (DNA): TGTGCCAGCAGTTACCTTAGGGGGTGGAGGACTGAAGCTTTCTTT. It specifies CASSYLRGWRTEAFF.

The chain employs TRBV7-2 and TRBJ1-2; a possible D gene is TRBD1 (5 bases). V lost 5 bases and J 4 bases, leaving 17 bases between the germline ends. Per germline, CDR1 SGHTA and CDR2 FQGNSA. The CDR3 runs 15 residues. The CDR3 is CASSLNRLPGYGYTF. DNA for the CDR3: TGTGCCAGCAGCCTAAACAGGCTTCCGGGCTATGGCTACACCTTC.

The CDR3: CASSTTAPGLAEIYNEQFF. For the CDR3, the DNA is TGTGCCAGCAGTACCACCGCCCCGGGACTAGCGGAGATTTACAATGAGCAGTTCTTC. The V call is TRBV27, the J call TRBJ2-7; 11 nucleotides match TRBD2. The end of the DNA fits TRBJ2-1 better, so the J call may be wrong. The germline V gene has CDR1 MNHEY and CDR2 SMNVEV (reference sequence). This CDR3 spans 19 amino acids.

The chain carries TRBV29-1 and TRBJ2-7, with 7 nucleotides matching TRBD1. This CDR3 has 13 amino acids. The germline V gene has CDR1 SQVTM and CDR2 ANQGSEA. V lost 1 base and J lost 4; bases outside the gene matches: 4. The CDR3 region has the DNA TGCAGCGTTGAAGGTGAACAGGGGTACGAGCAGTACTTC. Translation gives CSVEGEQGYEQYF.

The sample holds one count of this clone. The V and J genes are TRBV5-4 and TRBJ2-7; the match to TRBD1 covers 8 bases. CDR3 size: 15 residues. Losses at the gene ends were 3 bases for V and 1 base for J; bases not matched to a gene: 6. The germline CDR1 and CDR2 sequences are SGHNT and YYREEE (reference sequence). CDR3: CASSSPGQASYEQYF. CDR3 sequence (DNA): TGTGCCAGCAGCTCGCCGGGACAGGCTTCCTACGAGCAGTACTTC.

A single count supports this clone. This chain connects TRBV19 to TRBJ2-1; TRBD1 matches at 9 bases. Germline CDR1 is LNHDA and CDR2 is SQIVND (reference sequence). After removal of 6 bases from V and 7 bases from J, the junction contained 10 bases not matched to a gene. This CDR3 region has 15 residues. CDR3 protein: CASSNPGTGTNEQFF. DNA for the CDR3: TGTGCCAGTAGCAACCCCGGGACAGGGACGAATGAGCAGTTCTTC. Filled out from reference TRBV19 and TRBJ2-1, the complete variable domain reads DGGITQSPKYLFRKEGQNVTLSCEQNLNHDAMYWYRQDPGQGLRLIYYSQIVNDFQKGDIAEGYSVSREKKESFPLTVTSAQKNPTAFYLCASSNPGTGTNEQFFGPGTRLTVL.

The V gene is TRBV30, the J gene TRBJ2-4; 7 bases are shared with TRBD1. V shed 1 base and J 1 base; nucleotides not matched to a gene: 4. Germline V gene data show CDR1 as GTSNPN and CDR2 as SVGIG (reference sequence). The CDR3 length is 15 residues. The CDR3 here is CAWSAPDRAKNIQYF. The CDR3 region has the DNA TGTGCCTGGAGTGCTCCGGACAGGGCCAAAAACATTCAGTACTTC. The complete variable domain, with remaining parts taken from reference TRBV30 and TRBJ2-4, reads SQTIHQWPATLVQPVGSPLSLECTVEGTSNPNLYWYRQAAGRGLQLLFYSVGIGQISSEVPQNLSASRPQDRQFILSSKKLLLSDSGFYLCAWSAPDRAKNIQYFGAGTRLSVL.

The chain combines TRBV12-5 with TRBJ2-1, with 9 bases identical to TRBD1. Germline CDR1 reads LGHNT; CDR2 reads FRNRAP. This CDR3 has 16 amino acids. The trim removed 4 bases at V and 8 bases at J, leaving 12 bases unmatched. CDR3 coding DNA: TGTGCTAGTGGTTGGGAGGGGGGACAGGGCGTCGATGAGCAGTTCTTC. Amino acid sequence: CASGWEGGQGVDEQFF.

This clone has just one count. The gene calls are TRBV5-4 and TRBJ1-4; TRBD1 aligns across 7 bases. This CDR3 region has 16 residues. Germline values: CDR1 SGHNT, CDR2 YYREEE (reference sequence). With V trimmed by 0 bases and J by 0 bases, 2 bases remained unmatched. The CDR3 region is CASSLGGTATNEKLFF. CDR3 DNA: TGTGCCAGCAGCTTGGGAGGGACAGCAACTAATGAAAAACTGTTTTTT.

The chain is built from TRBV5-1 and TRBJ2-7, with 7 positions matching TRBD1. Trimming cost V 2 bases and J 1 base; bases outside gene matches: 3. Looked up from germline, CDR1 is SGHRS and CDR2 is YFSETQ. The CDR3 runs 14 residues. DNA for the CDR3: TGCGCCAGCAGCTTAAGGGACAGATCCTACGAGCAGTACTTC. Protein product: CASSLRDRSYEQYF.

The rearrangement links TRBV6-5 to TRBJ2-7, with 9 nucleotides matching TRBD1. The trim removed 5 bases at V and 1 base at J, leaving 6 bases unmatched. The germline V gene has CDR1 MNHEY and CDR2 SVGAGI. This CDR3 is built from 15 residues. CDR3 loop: CASSVGTGFSYEQYF. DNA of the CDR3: TGTGCCAGCAGTGTGGGGACAGGGTTTTCCTACGAGCAGTACTTC.

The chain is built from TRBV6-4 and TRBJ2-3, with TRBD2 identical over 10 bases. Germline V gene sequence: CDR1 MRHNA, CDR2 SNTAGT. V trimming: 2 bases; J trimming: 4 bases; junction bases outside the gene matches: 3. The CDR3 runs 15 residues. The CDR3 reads CASSDGTSGADTQYF. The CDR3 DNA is TGTGCCAGCAGTGACGGTACTAGCGGGGCAGATACGCAGTATTTT.

The DNA for the CDR3 is TGCGCCAGCAGCCAAGTAATCGACAGGAGCCCATCGAACTATGGCTACACCTTC. This translates into CASSQVIDRSPSNYGYTF. This chain uses TRBV4-3 with TRBJ1-2, with a weak D call TRBD1 (6 bases). Germline CDR1 reads LGHNA; CDR2 reads YSLEER. Trimming cost V 1 base and J 2 bases, with 20 bases left between them. The CDR3 has 18 amino acids.

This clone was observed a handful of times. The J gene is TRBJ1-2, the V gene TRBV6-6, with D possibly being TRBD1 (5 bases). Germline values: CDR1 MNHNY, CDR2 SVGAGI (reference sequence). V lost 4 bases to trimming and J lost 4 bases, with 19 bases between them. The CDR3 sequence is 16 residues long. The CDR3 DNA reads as TGTGCCAGCAGTTCCACAGGACCAGGGAGGGGCTATGGCTACACCTTC. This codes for CASSSTGPGRGYGYTF.

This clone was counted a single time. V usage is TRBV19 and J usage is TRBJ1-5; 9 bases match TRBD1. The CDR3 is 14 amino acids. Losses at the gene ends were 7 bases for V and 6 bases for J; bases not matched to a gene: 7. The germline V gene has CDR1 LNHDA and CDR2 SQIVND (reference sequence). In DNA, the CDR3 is TGTGCCAGTAACAGGGGGCAAATAATTCAGCCCCAGCATTTT. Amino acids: CASNRGQIIQPQHF. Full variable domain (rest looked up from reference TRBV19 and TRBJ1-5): DGGITQSPKYLFRKEGQNVTLSCEQNLNHDAMYWYRQDPGQGLRLIYYSQIVNDFQKGDIAEGYSVSREKKESFPLTVTSAQKNPTAFYLCASNRGQIIQPQHFGDGTRLSIL.

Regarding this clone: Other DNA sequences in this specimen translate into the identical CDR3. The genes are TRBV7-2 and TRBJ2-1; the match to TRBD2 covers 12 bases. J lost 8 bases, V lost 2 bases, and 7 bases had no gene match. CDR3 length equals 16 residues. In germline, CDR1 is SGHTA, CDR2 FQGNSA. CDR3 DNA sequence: TGTGCCAGCAGCTTATCTCCTAGCGGGGGGGCCCATGAGCAGTTCTTC. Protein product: CASSLSPSGGAHEQFF.

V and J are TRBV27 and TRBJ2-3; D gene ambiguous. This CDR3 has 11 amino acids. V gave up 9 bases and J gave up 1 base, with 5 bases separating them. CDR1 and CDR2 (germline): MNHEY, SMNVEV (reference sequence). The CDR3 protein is CASGRTDTQYF. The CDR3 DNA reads TGTGCCAGTGGCCGCACAGATACGCAGTATTTT.

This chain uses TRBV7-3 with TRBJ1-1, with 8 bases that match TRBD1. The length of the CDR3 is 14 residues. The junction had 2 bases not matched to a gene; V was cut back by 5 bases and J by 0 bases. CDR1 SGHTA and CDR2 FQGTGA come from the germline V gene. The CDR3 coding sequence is TGTGCCAGCAGCATACAGGGGGTGAACACTGAAGCTTTCTTT. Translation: CASSIQGVNTEAFF.

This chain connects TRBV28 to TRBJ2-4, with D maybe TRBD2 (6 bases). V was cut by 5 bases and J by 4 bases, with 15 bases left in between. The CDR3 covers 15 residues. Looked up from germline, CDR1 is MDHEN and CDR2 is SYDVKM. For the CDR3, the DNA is TGTGCCAGCAGTGAGCCATTCGGGGGAAAAAACATTCAGTACTTC. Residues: CASSEPFGGKNIQYF.

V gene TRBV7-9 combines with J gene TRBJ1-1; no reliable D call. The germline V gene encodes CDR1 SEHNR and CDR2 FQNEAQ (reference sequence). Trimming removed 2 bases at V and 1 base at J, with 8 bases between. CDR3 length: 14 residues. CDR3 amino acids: CASSLTSGNTEAFF. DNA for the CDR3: TGTGCCAGCAGCTTAACGTCGGGGAACACTGAAGCTTTCTTT.

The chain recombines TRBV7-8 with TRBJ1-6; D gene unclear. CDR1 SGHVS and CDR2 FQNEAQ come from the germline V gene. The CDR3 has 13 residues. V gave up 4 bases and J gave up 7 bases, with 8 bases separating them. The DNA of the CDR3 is TGTGCCAGCAGCTATAGTCTAAATTCACCCCTCCACTTT. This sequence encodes CASSYSLNSPLHF.

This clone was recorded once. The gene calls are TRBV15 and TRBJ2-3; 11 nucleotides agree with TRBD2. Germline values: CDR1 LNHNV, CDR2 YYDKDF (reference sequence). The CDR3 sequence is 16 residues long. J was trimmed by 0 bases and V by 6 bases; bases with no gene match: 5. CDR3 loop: CATRERTSGSTDTQYF. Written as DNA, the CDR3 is TGTGCCACCAGGGAAAGGACTAGCGGGAGCACAGATACGCAGTATTTT.

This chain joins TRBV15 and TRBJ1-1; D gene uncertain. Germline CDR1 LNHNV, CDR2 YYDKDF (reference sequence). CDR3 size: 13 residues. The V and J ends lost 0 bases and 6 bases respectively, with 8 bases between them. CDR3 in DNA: TGTGCCACCAGCAGAGAGGCCCGGGCTGAAGCTTTCTTT. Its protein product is CATSREARAEAFF.

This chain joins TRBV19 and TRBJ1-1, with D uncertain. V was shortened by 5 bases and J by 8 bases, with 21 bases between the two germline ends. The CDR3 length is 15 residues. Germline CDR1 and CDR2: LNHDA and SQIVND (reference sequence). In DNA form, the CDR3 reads TGTGCCAGTAGTGTCAAAAGTCAGACTACATGGGAAGCTTTCTTT. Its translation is CASSVKSQTTWEAFF.